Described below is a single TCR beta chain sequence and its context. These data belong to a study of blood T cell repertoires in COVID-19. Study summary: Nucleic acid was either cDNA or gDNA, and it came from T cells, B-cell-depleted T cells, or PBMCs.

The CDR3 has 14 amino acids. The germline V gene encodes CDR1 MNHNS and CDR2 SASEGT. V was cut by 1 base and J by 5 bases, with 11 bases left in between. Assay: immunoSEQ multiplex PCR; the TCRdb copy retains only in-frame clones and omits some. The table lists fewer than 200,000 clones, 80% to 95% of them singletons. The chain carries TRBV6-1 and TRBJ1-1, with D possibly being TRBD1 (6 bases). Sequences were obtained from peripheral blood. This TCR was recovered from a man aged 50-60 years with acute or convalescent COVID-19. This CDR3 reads CASSEVGTGTEAFF. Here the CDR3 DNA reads TGTGCCAGCAGTGAAGTTGGTACAGGGACTGAAGCTTTCTTT.